The source of this T cell receptor (beta chain) is a study of T cell repertoires in cytomegalovirus infection. Study in general: A matching HLA type, together with CMV infection, was signaled by public TCR beta signatures. Overall study findings and caveats: The response measured ex vivo was dominated by TCR beta clonotypes (HLA-C-restricted and CMV-specific).

TCRdb re-derived calls from the reads in MiXCR, one entry per CDR3 protein. The table has fewer than 550,000 distinct CDR3 sequences, approximately 15% seen once. This clonotype was seen a few times. Its target is unknown. The junction had 7 bases not matched to a gene; V was cut back by 2 bases and J by 10 bases. This CDR3 spans 14 amino acids. The V gene's germline CDR1 is GTSNPN and CDR2 SVGIG (reference sequence). The sequenced sample was CD8+ T cells from PBMCs. The chain employs TRBV30 and TRBJ2-1; 11 positions agree with TRBD1. The clonotype originates from a human donor in good health (CMV status not recorded). Some clones in this sample may be carry-over from other donors' samples. The CDR3 DNA is TGTGCCTGGAGTTCAGGACAGGGGGCAGAAGAGCAGTTCTTC. Amino acid sequence: CAWSSGQGAEEQFF. The full variable domain, rest sourced from reference TRBV30 and TRBJ2-1, is SQTIHQWPATLVQPVGSPLSLECTVEGTSNPNLYWYRQAAGRGLQLLFYSVGIGQISSEVPQNLSASRPQDRQFILSSKKLLLSDSGFYLCAWSSGQGAEEQFFGPGTRLTVL.